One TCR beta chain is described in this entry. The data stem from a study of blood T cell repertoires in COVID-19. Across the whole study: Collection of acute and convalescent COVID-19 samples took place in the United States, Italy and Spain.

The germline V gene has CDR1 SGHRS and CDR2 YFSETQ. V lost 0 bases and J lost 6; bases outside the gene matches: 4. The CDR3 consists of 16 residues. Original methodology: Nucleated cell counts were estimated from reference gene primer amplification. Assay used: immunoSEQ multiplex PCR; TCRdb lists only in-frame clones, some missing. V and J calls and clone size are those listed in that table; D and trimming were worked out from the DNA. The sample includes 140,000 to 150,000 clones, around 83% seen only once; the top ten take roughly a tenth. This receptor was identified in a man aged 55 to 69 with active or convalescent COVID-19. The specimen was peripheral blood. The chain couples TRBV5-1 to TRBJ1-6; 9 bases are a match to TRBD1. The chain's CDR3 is CASSLEGTGSNSPLHF. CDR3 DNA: TGCGCCAGCAGCTTGGAGGGGACAGGGAGTAATTCACCCCTCCACTTT.